This TCR beta chain was identified during a study of cytomegalovirus exposure and HLA in healthy donors. The PCR made use of 60 Vbeta and 13 Jbeta primers. The repertoire was sequenced with immunoSEQ multiplex PCR; TCRdb's copy has only in-frame clones and lacks some. The sample lists more than 95,000 clones, approximately 69% occurring once. The sequence derives from a young man in good health and CMV-seronegative. The sequencing input was PBMCs.

The chain's CDR3 is CASSLASGVVGTQYF. CDR3 in DNA: TGCGCCAGCAGCTTGGCTTCAGGGGTAGTCGGGACCCAGTACTTC. The V and J genes are TRBV5-1 and TRBJ2-5, with D tentatively TRBD1 (6 bases). Germline CDR1 and CDR2: SGHRS and YFSETQ. The CDR3 contains 15 residues. The V end was cut by 0 bases, the J end by 7 bases, with 16 bases between.